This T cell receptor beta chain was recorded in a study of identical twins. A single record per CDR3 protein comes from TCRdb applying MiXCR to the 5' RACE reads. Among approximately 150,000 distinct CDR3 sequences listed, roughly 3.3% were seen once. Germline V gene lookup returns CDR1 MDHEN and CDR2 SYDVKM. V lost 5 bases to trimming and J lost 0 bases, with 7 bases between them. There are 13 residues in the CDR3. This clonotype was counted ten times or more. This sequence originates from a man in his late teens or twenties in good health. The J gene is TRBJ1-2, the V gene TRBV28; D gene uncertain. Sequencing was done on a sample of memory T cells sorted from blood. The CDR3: CASSQYANYGYTF. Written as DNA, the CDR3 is TGTGCCAGCAGTCAGTATGCTAACTATGGCTACACCTTC.